This TCR beta chain is from a study of blood T cell repertoires in COVID-19. Libraries were prepared by immunoSEQ multiplex PCR; TCRdb keeps only in-frame clonotypes and omits some of them. This sample has fewer than 100,000 clones; approximately 90% occur once, and the top ten carry approximately 15%. The clonotype originates from a human donor in a cohort sampled during active COVID-19. Sequences were obtained from peripheral blood.

CDR3 amino acids: CASSVDPGAGEKLFF. The CDR3 DNA reads as TGTGCCAGCAGCGTAGATCCGGGTGCAGGGGAAAAACTGTTTTTT. V is TRBV9 and J is TRBJ1-4; weak D call: TRBD1 (5 bases). Trimming left V 0 bases short and J 8 bases short, with 14 bases between. The germline gives CDR1 SGDLS, CDR2 YYNGEE. This CDR3 region has 15 residues.